This TCR beta chain originates from a study of blood T cell repertoires in COVID-19. Repertoires were generated with immunoSEQ multiplex PCR, while TCRdb's copy carries only in-frame clones and drops some. The table shows 350,000 or so clones, with about 90% occurring only once. Participant ages covered about 18 to 100 years across 24 US areas. All recovered Cohort 3 donors got two negative PCRs, got clearance, or saw symptom resolution. The CDR3 runs 15 residues. Germline trimming cut 8 bases from V and 0 bases from J; bases unmatched to any gene: 5. Germline V gene sequence: CDR1 WNHNN, CDR2 SYGVQD (reference sequence).

The sample was PBMCs or T cells enriched from blood (not recorded which). The chain links TRBV10-1 to TRBJ2-3, with 10 bases matching TRBD1. This TCR came from a woman aged 25 to 45 who had recovered from COVID-19. CDR3 protein: CASGGTGESTDTQYF. CDR3 DNA: TGCGCCAGCGGTGGGACAGGGGAAAGCACAGATACGCAGTATTTT.